The sequence of this T cell receptor (beta chain) was determined in a study of T cells in Graves' hyperthyroidism and ophthalmopathy. Amplification yielded TCR beta CDR3 regions, with RNA transcripts as the source. When the TCR CDR3 underwent first-round RT-PCR, the HTBI primer set was used. TCRdb reprocessed the multiplex PCR reads via MiXCR and lists one record per CDR3 protein. The table includes more than 450,000 distinct CDR3 sequences, 14% detected once. Per germline, CDR1 DFQATT and CDR2 SNEGSKA (reference sequence). After removal of 1 base from V and 4 bases from J, the junction contained 11 bases not matched to a gene. The CDR3 sequence is 17 residues long.

The chain joins TRBV20-1 to TRBJ1-5; the match to TRBD1 covers 9 bases. The receptor's source is a woman between 40 and 55 years old with Graves' hyperthyroidism. Sequencing input: blood. CDR3 in amino acids: CSARVPGQGSRNQPQHF. CDR3 nucleotide sequence: TGCAGTGCTAGAGTCCCGGGACAGGGAAGTAGGAATCAGCCCCAGCATTTT.